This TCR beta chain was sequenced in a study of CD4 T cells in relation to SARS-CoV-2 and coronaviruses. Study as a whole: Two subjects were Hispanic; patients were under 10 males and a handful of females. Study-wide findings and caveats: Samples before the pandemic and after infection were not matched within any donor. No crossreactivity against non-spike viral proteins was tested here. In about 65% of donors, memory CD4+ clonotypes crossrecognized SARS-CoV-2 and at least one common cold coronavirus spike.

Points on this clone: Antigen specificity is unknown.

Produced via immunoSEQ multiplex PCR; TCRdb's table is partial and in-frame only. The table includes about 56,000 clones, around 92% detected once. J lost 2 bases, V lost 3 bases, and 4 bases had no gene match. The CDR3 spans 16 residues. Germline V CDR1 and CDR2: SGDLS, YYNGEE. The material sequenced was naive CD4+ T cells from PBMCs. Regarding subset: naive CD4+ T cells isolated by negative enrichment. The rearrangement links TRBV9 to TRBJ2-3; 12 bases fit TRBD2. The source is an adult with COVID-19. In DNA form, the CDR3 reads TGTGCCAGCAGCGCTGGACTAGCGGGAAACACAGATACGCAGTATTTT. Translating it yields CASSAGLAGNTDTQYF.